One and the same sample provided the 15 T cell receptor beta chains below, sequenced in a study of T cell changes during pregnancy in multiple sclerosis. Sequencing was performed with immunoSEQ multiplex PCR; in TCRdb, only in-frame clones are kept and a portion is missing. This sample yields tens of thousands of clones, of which 90% to 95% are seen a single time; 0.29% belongs to the top ten. Source: CD4+ T cells from peripheral blood mononuclear cells, taken in the third trimester of pregnancy. The source is a female donor in good health, enrolled as a control in a pregnancy study.

The chain links TRBV9 to TRBJ2-3, with 16 bases that match TRBD2. The CDR3 consists of 21 residues. CDR1 SGDLS and CDR2 YYNGEE come from the germline V gene. J gave up 5 bases and V 1 base, and 16 bases lay outside the gene matches. Here the CDR3 reads CASSVNGLGTSGGAERDTQYF. CDR3 nucleotide sequence: TGTGCCAGCAGCGTAAATGGACTCGGGACTAGCGGGGGGGCCGAGAGAGATACGCAGTATTTT.

V is TRBV27 and J is TRBJ1-1, with 9 bases lining up with TRBD1. J was trimmed by 5 bases and V by 4 bases; bases with no gene match: 11. The CDR3 is made up of 16 amino acids. Per germline, CDR1 MNHEY and CDR2 SMNVEV (reference sequence). The CDR3: CASSSYRDRVRTEAFF. CDR3 coding DNA: TGTGCCAGCAGTTCCTACCGGGACAGGGTTAGGACTGAAGCTTTCTTT.

This clone was counted a single time. The chain has TRBV7-9 and TRBJ2-1; 11 nucleotides line up with TRBD1. The V segment lost 6 bases and the J segment 4 bases; nucleotides outside the gene matches: 5. This CDR3 contains 15 residues. Germline V gene sequence: CDR1 SEHNR, CDR2 FQNEAQ (reference sequence). The CDR3 spells CASSSGTGGYNEQFF. The CDR3 bases are TGTGCCAGCAGTTCCGGGACAGGGGGTTACAATGAGCAGTTCTTC.

This chain links TRBV6-5 with TRBJ1-1; 7 positions agree with TRBD1. Trimming took 11 bases from V and 5 from J; bases not matched to a gene: 8. Per the germline V gene, CDR1 is MNHEY and CDR2 is SVGAGI. The CDR3 has 12 amino acids. The CDR3 bases are TGTGCCTGCTCCAGGGGGTGGACTGAAGCTTTCTTT. Amino acids: CACSRGWTEAFF.

This chain links TRBV6-1 with TRBJ2-7, with D unresolved. The germline V and J ends were trimmed by 7 bases and 3 bases, with 10 bases remaining between them. The CDR3 extends over 12 amino acids. Germline loops: CDR1 MNHNS, CDR2 SASEGT. The CDR3 DNA sequence: TGTGCCAGCACTGGCGGATTCTACGAGCAGTACTTC. Translating gives CASTGGFYEQYF.

The chain recombines TRBV7-3 with TRBJ1-1; 7 bases are a match to TRBD1. This CDR3 contains 13 residues. The germline V gene encodes CDR1 SGHTA and CDR2 FQGTGA. V was clipped by 2 bases and J by 5 bases; unmatched bases: 2. The CDR3 coding sequence is TGTGCCAGCAGCTTAGAACAGGGGACTGAAGCTTTCTTT. This codes for CASSLEQGTEAFF.

The chain is built from TRBV19 and TRBJ1-2; no reliable D call. The V gene's germline CDR1 is LNHDA and CDR2 SQIVND (reference sequence). There are 15 residues in the CDR3. With 4 bases removed from V and 0 bases from J, the gap between germline ends came to 12 bases. The DNA of the CDR3 is TGTGCCAGTAGTACCAAACAGCTATCTAACTATGGCTACACCTTC. Protein: CASSTKQLSNYGYTF.

The chain joins TRBV7-8 to TRBJ1-1, with D uncertain. Germline V gene lookup returns CDR1 SGHVS and CDR2 FQNEAQ. The CDR3 is 12 residues long. The V and J ends lost 5 bases and 5 bases respectively, with 9 bases between them. This chain's CDR3 is CASSGPYTEAFF. CDR3 in DNA: TGTGCCAGCAGCGGGCCCTATACTGAAGCTTTCTTT.

The chain has TRBV10-1 and TRBJ2-2; 8 bases match TRBD1. The germline gives CDR1 WNHNN, CDR2 SYGVQD (reference sequence). V lost 10 bases, J lost 4 bases, and 14 bases stayed unmatched. The CDR3 runs to 16 residues. The CDR3 coding sequence is TGCGCCACCAAAGGCAGGGGGCGTAATACCACCGGGGAGCTGTTTTTT. Its protein product is CATKGRGRNTTGELFF.

This clone has just a few counts. The V gene is TRBV5-1, the J gene TRBJ1-1; the match to TRBD1 covers 11 bases. From germline, CDR1 is SGHRS and CDR2 YFSETQ. The V gene end was trimmed by 4 bases and the J gene end by 5 bases; junction bases not matched to a gene: 7. The CDR3 is made up of 15 amino acids. The CDR3 region is CASSNSGTGGTEAFF. Here the CDR3 DNA reads TGCGCCAGCAGCAACTCCGGGACAGGGGGAACTGAAGCTTTCTTT.

V usage is TRBV12-5 and J usage is TRBJ1-6, with D maybe TRBD1 (6 bases). Trimming stripped 0 bases from V and 7 bases from J, with 10 bases between. The CDR3 is made up of 15 amino acids. Germline assignment: CDR1 LGHNT and CDR2 FRNRAP. This CDR3 reads CASGLVTGLNSPLHF. The CDR3 region has the DNA TGTGCTAGTGGTTTGGTCACAGGGTTAAATTCACCCCTCCACTTT.

The V gene is TRBV29-1, the J gene TRBJ2-5; 9 nucleotides match TRBD1. The CDR3 is 13 amino acids. Looked up from germline, CDR1 is SQVTM and CDR2 is ANQGSEA. After removal of 7 bases from V and 5 bases from J, the junction contained 8 bases not matched to a gene. The CDR3 reads CSADRGSWETQYF. Here the CDR3 DNA reads TGCAGCGCCGACAGGGGGAGTTGGGAGACCCAGTACTTC. Variable domain in full (rest from reference TRBV29-1 and TRBJ2-5): SAVISQKPSRDICQRGTSLTIQCQVDSQVTMMFWYRQQPGQSLTLIATANQGSEATYESGFVIDKFPISRPNLTFSTLTVSNMSPEDSSIYLCSADRGSWETQYFGPGTRLLVL.

This chain links TRBV30 with TRBJ2-3, with TRBD2 as a possible D gene (6 bases). From germline, CDR1 is GTSNPN and CDR2 SVGIG (reference sequence). The CDR3 is 15 amino acids. V lost 0 bases and J 0 bases, leaving 10 bases between the germline ends. The CDR3 protein is CAWSVSGTSTDTQYF. Here the CDR3 DNA reads TGTGCCTGGAGTGTATCCGGGACTAGCACAGATACGCAGTATTTT.

The V gene is TRBV19, the J gene TRBJ1-2, with D possibly being TRBD1 (6 bases). V was trimmed by 5 bases and J by 5 bases, leaving 12 bases between them. Germline V gives CDR1 LNHDA, CDR2 SQIVND (reference sequence). The CDR3 is 13 residues long. The CDR3 DNA reads TGTGCCAGTAGTGAGACAGGAGAATATGGCTACACCTTC. Protein sequence: CASSETGEYGYTF.

The chain couples TRBV19 to TRBJ2-1; D possibly corresponds to TRBD2 (6 bases). The V gene lost 4 bases and the J gene lost 0 bases, with 7 bases spanning the gap. The germline V gene has CDR1 LNHDA and CDR2 SQIVND (reference sequence). There are 14 residues in the CDR3. CDR3 sequence reads: CASSRRASYNEQFF. CDR3 in DNA: TGTGCCAGTAGTAGGAGGGCCTCCTACAATGAGCAGTTCTTC.